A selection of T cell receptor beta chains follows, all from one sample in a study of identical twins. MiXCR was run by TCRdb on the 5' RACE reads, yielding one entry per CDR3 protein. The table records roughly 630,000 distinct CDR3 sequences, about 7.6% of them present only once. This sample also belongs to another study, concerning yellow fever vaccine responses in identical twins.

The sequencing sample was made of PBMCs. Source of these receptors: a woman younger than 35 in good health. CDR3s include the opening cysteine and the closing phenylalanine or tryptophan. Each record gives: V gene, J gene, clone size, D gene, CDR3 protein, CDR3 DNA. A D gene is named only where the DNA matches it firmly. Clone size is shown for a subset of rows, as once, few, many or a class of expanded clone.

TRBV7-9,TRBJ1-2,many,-,CASSTLGAKLNSGYTF,TGTGCCAGCAGTACCCTCGGGGCAAAACTCAATAGTGGCTACACCTTC
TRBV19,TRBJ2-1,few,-,CASTLMGGYNEQFF,TGTGCCAGTACCCTCATGGGGGGCTACAATGAGCAGTTCTTC
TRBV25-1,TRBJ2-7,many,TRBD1,CASSRQGPYEQYF,TGTGCCTCGTCTAGACAGGGACCCTACGAGCAGTACTTC
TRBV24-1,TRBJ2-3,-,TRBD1,CATSDFAGGSPDTQYF,TGTGCCACCAGTGATTTCGCAGGGGGATCTCCAGATACGCAGTATTTT
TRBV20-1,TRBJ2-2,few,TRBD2,CSARDFSGRAGTGELFF,TGCAGTGCTAGAGATTTTAGCGGGAGGGCCGGGACCGGGGAGCTGTTTTTT
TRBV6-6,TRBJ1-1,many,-,CASSYRLNTEAFF,TGTGCCAGCAGTTACCGTCTGAACACTGAAGCTTTCTTT
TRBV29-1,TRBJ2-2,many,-,CSVKLSRGSTGELFF,TGCAGCGTCAAACTGTCCCGGGGGTCCACCGGGGAGCTGTTTTTT
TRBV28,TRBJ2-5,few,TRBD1,CASSLSGQGERETQYF,TGTGCCAGCAGTTTATCGGGACAGGGGGAACGGGAGACCCAGTACTTC
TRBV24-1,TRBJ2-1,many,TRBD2,CATSEGTSGSGEQFF,TGTGCCACCAGTGAGGGGACTAGCGGGAGTGGTGAGCAGTTCTTC
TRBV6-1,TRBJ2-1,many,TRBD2,CASSRTSGSNEQFF,TGTGCCAGCAGTAGGACTAGCGGGAGCAATGAGCAGTTCTTC
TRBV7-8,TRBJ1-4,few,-,CASGQEGSLNEKLFF,TGTGCCAGCGGACAAGAGGGCTCCTTGAATGAAAAACTGTTTTTT
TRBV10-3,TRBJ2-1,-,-,CAITGGGNEQFF,TGTGCCATCACAGGGGGGGGCAATGAGCAGTTCTTC
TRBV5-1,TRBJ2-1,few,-,CASSFPRLGEQFF,TGCGCCAGCAGCTTTCCTAGACTCGGTGAGCAGTTCTTC
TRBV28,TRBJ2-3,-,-,CASSSQQGPTDTQYF,TGTGCCAGCAGCTCTCAACAGGGCCCCACAGATACGCAGTATTTT
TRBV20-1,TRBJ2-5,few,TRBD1,CSARGQGLQETQYF,TGCAGTGCTAGGGGACAGGGACTCCAAGAGACCCAGTACTTC
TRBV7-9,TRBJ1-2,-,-,CASSLVSRGPYGYTF,TGTGCCAGCAGCTTAGTCTCCCGGGGTCCTTATGGCTACACCTTC
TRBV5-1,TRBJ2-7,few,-,CASSLSGLSSYEQYF,TGCGCCAGCAGCTTGTCGGGACTGAGCTCCTACGAGCAGTACTTC
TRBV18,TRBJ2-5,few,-,CASSRPTVSIETQYF,TGTGCCAGCTCACGTCCGACCGTTAGTATAGAGACCCAGTACTTC
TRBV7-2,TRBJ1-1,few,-,CASRGPTTEAFF,TGTGCCAGCAGAGGGCCGACTACTGAAGCTTTCTTT
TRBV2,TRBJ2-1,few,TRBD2,CASSEALRRTSGGYNEQFF,TGTGCCAGCAGTGAAGCGCTTCGGAGGACTAGCGGGGGATACAATGAGCAGTTCTTC
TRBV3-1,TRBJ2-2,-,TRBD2,CACSPPGGLAGGTNTGELFF,TGTGCCTGCAGCCCGCCCGGGGGACTAGCGGGGGGCACGAACACCGGGGAGCTGTTTTTT
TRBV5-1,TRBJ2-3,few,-,CASSLTDINDKPTLDTQYF,TGCGCCAGCAGCTTGACGGACATCAATGACAAACCGACGTTGGATACGCAGTATTTT
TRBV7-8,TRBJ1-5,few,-,CASSLARTGSNQPQHF,TGTGCCAGCAGCTTAGCGCGTACAGGGAGCAATCAGCCCCAGCATTTT
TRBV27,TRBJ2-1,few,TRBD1,CASSLSGRGQGLRNEQFF,TGTGCCAGCAGTTTATCGGGCAGGGGACAGGGGTTACGAAATGAGCAGTTCTTC
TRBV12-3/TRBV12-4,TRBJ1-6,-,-,CASGTGYNSPLHF,TGTGCCAGCGGCACAGGGTATAATTCACCCCTCCACTTT
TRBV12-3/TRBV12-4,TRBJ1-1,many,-,CASSFGRLNTEAFF,TGTGCCAGCAGTTTCGGCAGGCTGAACACTGAAGCTTTCTTT
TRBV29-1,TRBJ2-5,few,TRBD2,CSVETGTSGIKQETQYF,TGCAGCGTTGAGACCGGGACTAGCGGAATCAAACAAGAGACCCAGTACTTC
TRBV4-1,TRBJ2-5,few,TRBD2,CASSQDAEREGGETQYF,TGCGCCAGCAGCCAAGATGCTGAGCGGGAGGGGGGAGAGACCCAGTACTTC
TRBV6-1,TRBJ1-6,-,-,CASSEAVGLDNSPLHF,TGTGCCAGCAGTGAAGCGGTGGGGTTGGATAATTCACCCCTCCACTTT
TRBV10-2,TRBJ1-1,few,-,CASSEPISEAFF,TGCGCCAGCAGTGAGCCGATCTCTGAAGCTTTCTTT
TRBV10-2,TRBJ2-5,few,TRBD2,CASSEWREGFQYF,TGCGCCAGCAGTGAGTGGCGGGAGGGGTTCCAGTACTTC
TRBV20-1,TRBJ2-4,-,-,CSAREGRGNLAKNIQYF,TGCAGTGCTAGAGAGGGGCGGGGAAACCTAGCCAAAAACATTCAGTACTTC
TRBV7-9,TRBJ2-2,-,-,CASRRLPANTGELFF,TGTGCCAGCAGGCGCCTGCCCGCGAACACCGGGGAGCTGTTTTTT
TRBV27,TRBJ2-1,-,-,CASSFRIAYNEQFF,TGTGCCAGCAGTTTTCGTATAGCCTACAATGAGCAGTTCTTC
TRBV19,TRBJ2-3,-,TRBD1,CASSIGTGSTDTQYF,TGTGCCAGTAGTATAGGGACAGGGAGCACAGATACGCAGTATTTT
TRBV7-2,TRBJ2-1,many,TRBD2,CASSANSGRAYNEQFF,TGTGCCAGCAGCGCAAATAGCGGGAGGGCCTACAATGAGCAGTTCTTC
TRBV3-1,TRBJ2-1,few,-,CASSQFPDDTRNEQFF,TGTGCCAGCAGCCAATTCCCCGATGACACCCGGAATGAGCAGTTCTTC
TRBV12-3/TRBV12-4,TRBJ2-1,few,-,CASSLAWSGEGNEQFF,TGTGCCAGCAGTTTAGCTTGGTCAGGGGAAGGCAATGAGCAGTTCTTC
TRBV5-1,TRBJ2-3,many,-,CASSRKTGDTQYF,TGCGCCAGCAGCAGAAAGACAGGAGATACGCAGTATTTT
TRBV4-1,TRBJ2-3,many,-,CASGWGDTQYF,TGCGCCAGCGGGTGGGGGGATACGCAGTATTTT
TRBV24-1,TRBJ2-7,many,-,CATSLSGTGYEQYF,TGTGCCACCAGTCTCAGCGGCACAGGCTACGAGCAGTACTTC
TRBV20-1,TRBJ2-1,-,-,CSARDHRVPGNNEQFF,TGCAGTGCTAGAGACCACAGGGTTCCGGGCAACAATGAGCAGTTCTTC
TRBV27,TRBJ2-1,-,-,CASSPARGMYEQFF,TGTGCCAGCAGTCCGGCCCGGGGTATGTATGAGCAGTTCTTC
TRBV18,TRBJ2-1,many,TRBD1,CASSPGQGTYNEQFF,TGTGCCAGCTCACCCGGACAGGGGACCTACAATGAGCAGTTCTTC
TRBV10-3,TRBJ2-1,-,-,CAISESQVSYNEQFF,TGTGCCATCAGTGAGTCGCAGGTCTCCTACAATGAGCAGTTCTTC
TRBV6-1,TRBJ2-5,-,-,CASIPWATEETQYF,TGTGCCAGCATCCCCTGGGCGACAGAAGAGACCCAGTACTTC
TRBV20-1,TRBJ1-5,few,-,CSALGPRSNQPQHF,TGCAGTGCTCTCGGGCCAAGGAGCAATCAGCCCCAGCATTTT
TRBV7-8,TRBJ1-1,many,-,CASSLTGADPEAFF,TGTGCCAGCAGCTTAACAGGAGCCGACCCTGAAGCTTTCTTT
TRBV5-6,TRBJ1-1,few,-,CASSLWTGGNTEAFF,TGTGCCAGCAGCTTGTGGACGGGAGGGAACACTGAAGCTTTCTTT
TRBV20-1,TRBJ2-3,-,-,CSARDSQRAAGYTDTQYF,TGCAGTGCTAGAGATTCCCAGCGGGCGGCCGGGTACACAGATACGCAGTATTTT
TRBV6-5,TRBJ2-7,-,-,CASSFSPTGASYF,TGTGCCAGCAGTTTTTCACCGACAGGTGCGTCGTACTTC
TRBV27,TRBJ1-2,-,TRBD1,CASRRDSRGGYTF,TGTGCCAGCAGGCGGGACAGCCGAGGAGGCTACACCTTC
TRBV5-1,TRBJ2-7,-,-,CASSFVQGYEQYF,TGCGCCAGCAGCTTCGTACAGGGTTACGAGCAGTACTTC
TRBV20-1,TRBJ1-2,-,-,CSAPGKGGYTF,TGCAGTGCTCCAGGGAAAGGTGGCTACACCTTC
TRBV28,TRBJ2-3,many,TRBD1,CASDKQGGTDTQYF,TGTGCCAGCGACAAGCAGGGGGGCACAGATACGCAGTATTTT